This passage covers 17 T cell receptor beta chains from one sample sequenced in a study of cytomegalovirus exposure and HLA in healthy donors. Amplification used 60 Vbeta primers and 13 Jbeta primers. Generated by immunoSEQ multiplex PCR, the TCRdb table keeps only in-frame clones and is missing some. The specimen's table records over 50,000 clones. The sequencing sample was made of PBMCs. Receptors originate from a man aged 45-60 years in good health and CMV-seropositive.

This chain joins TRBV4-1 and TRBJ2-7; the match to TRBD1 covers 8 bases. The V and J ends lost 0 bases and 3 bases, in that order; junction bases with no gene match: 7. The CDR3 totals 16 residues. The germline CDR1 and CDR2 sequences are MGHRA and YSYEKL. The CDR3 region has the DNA TGCGCCAGCAGCCAAGATGGAGAACAGGGGGGCTACGAGCAGTACTTC. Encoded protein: CASSQDGEQGGYEQYF.

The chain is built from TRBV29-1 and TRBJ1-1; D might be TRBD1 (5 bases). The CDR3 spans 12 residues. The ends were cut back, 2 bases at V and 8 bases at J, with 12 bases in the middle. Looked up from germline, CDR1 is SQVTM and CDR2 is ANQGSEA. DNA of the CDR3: TGCAGCGTTGAACGGGGGTATAACGAAGCTTTCTTT. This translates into CSVERGYNEAFF. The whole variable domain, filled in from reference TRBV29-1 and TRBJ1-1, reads SAVISQKPSRDICQRGTSLTIQCQVDSQVTMMFWYRQQPGQSLTLIATANQGSEATYESGFVIDKFPISRPNLTFSTLTVSNMSPEDSSIYLCSVERGYNEAFFGQGTRLTVV.

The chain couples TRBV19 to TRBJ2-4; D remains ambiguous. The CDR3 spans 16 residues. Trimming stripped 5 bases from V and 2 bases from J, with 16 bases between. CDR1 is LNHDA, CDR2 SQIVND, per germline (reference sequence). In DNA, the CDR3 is TGTGCCAGTAGTTCCCCCTCGCGGAGTACCAAAAACATTCAGTACTTC. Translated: CASSSPSRSTKNIQYF.

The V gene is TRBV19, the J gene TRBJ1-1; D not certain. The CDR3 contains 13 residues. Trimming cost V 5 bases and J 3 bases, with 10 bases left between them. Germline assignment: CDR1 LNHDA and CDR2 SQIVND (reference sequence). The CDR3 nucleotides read TGTGCCAGTAGTTACGTAGCCCACACTGAAGCTTTCTTT. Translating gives CASSYVAHTEAFF.

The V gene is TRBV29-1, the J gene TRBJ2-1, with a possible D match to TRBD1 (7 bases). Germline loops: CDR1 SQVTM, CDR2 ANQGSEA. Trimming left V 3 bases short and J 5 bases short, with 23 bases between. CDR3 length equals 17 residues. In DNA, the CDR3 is TGCAGCGTTGACCGGATAGGAGGGACAGCCCAGAACAATGAGCAGTTCTTC. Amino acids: CSVDRIGGTAQNNEQFF.

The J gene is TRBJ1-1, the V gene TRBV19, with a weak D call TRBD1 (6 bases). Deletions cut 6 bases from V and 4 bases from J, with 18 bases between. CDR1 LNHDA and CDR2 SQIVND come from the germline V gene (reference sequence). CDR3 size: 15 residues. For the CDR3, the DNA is TGTGCCAGTAGCTCTCCCCAGAGGGGGGGCACTGAAGCTTTCTTT. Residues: CASSSPQRGGTEAFF. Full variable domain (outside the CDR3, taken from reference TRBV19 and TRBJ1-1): DGGITQSPKYLFRKEGQNVTLSCEQNLNHDAMYWYRQDPGQGLRLIYYSQIVNDFQKGDIAEGYSVSREKKESFPLTVTSAQKNPTAFYLCASSSPQRGGTEAFFGQGTRLTVV.

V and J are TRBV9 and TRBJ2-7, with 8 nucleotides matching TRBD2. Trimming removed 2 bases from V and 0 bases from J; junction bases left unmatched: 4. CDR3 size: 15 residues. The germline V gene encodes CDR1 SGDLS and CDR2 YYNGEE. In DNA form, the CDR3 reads TGTGCCAGCAGCGTTAGCGGGGCTAGCTCCTACGAGCAGTACTTC. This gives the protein CASSVSGASSYEQYF. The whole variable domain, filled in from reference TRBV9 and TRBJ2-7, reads DSGVTQTPKHLITATGQRVTLRCSPRSGDLSVYWYQQSLDQGLQFLIQYYNGEERAKGNILERFSAQQFPDLHSELNLSSLELGDSALYFCASSVSGASSYEQYFGPGTRLTVT.

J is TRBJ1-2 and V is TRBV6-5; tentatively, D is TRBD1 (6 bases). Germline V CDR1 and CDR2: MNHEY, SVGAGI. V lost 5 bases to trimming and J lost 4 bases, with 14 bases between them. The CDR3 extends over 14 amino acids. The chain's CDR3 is CASSRGGGGYGYTF. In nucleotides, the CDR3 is TGTGCCAGCAGTCGAGGGGGGGGCGGCTATGGCTACACCTTC.

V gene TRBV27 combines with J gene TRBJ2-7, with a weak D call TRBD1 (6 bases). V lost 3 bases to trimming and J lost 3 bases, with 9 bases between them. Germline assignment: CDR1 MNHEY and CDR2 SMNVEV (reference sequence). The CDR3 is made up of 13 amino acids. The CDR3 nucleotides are TGTGCCAGCAGTTTGGAACAGGGCTACGAGCAGTACTTC. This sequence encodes CASSLEQGYEQYF.

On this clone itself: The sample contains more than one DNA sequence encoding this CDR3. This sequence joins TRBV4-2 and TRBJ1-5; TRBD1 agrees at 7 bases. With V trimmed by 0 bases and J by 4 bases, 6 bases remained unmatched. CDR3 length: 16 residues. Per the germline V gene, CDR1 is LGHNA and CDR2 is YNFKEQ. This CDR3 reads CASSQERGQLNQPQHF. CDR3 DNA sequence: TGTGCCAGCAGCCAAGAAAGGGGACAGCTGAATCAGCCCCAGCATTTT.

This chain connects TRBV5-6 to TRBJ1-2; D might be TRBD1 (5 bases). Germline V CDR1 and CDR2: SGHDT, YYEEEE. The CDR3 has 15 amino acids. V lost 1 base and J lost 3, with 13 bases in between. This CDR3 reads CASSLQAGPDYGYTF. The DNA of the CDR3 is TGTGCCAGCAGCTTGCAGGCAGGGCCGGACTATGGCTACACCTTC.

The DNA of the CDR3 is TGCGCCAGCGTAGGACCAAGACAGTTAAGCAATCAGCCCCAGCATTTT. The encoded protein is CASVGPRQLSNQPQHF. This chain links TRBV5-1 with TRBJ1-5; D might be TRBD1 (5 bases). This CDR3 has 16 residues. V gave up 7 bases and J gave up 1 base, with 18 bases separating them. CDR1 is SGHRS, CDR2 YFSETQ, per germline.

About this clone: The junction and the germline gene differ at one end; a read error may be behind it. The CDR3 spells CASSQEDRPSGGRFF. The DNA for the CDR3 is TGCGCCAGCAGCCAAGAGGACCGGCCTAGCGGGGGCCGATTCTTC. The chain combines TRBV4-1 with TRBJ2-7, with 10 bases matching TRBD2. Germline lookup yields CDR1 MGHRA and CDR2 YSYEKL. This CDR3 spans 15 amino acids.

Here the CDR3 reads CASSLSLGQGRYGDTEAFF. DNA for the CDR3: TGTGCCAGCAGCTTGTCCCTTGGACAGGGGAGATATGGGGACACTGAAGCTTTCTTT. The chain is built from TRBV5-5 and TRBJ1-1; TRBD1 agrees at 9 bases. CDR3 length equals 19 residues. The junction had 16 bases not matched to a gene; V was cut back by 1 base and J by 3 bases. Germline-derived CDR1 and CDR2 are SGHKS and YYEKEE (reference sequence).

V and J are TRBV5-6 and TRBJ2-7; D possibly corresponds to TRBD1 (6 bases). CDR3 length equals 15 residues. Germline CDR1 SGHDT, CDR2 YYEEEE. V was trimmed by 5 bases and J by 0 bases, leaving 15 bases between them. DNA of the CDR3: TGTGCCAGCAGATCCAATACAGGGTCCTCCTACGAGCAGTACTTC. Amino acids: CASRSNTGSSYEQYF.

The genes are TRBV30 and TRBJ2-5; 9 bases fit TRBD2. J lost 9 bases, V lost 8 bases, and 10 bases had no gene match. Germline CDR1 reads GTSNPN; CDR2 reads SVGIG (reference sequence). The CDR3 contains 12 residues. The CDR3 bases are TGTGCCAGATCCGGGACTAGCAGGTCCCAGTACTTC. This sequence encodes CARSGTSRSQYF.

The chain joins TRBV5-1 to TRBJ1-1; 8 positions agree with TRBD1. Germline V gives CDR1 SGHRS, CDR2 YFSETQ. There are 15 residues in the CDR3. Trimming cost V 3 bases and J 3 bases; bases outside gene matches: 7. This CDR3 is CASSWKDRVHTEAFF. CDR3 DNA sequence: TGCGCCAGCAGCTGGAAGGACAGGGTTCACACTGAAGCTTTCTTT.